One and the same sample provided the 11 T cell receptor beta chains below, sequenced in a study of T cell responses to AZD1222 COVID-19 vaccine. Repertoires were generated with immunoSEQ multiplex PCR, while TCRdb's copy carries only in-frame clones and drops some. The profile covers 55,000 to 75,000 clones, with 85% appearing a single time and over 20% taken by the ten largest. Sequenced here: peripheral blood, sampled on day 0 of AZD1222 vaccination. Every receptor here comes from an adult in good health.

To note about this clone: One end of the junction fails to match germline, which may point to a read error. The gene calls are TRBV7-6 and TRBJ1-1; D unclear. Germline V gene lookup returns CDR1 SGHVS and CDR2 FNYEAQ. The CDR3 totals 10 residues. Here the CDR3 DNA reads TGCGACCAGCATTTAACTGAAGCTTTCTTT. Amino acids: CDQHLTEAFF.

This chain joins TRBV7-2 and TRBJ1-2; D unclear. The CDR3 consists of 18 residues. V lost 1 base to trimming and J lost 2 bases, with 20 bases between them. Germline assignment: CDR1 SGHTA and CDR2 FQGNSA. The CDR3 DNA is TGTGCCAGCAGCTTAGTGAGGGCAGTCACCCCCCGCAACTATGGCTACACCTTC. Amino acids: CASSLVRAVTPRNYGYTF.

This clone was observed once. V usage is TRBV9 and J usage is TRBJ1-3; maybe TRBD1 (6 bases). V was cut by 4 bases and J by 0 bases, with 11 bases left in between. There are 15 residues in the CDR3. CDR1 SGDLS and CDR2 YYNGEE come from the germline V gene. CDR3 residues: CASSQGWGSGNTIYF. In nucleotides, the CDR3 is TGTGCCAGCAGCCAGGGGTGGGGCTCTGGAAACACCATATATTTT. The full variable domain, in which reference TRBV9 and TRBJ1-3 provide the parts outside the CDR3, is DSGVTQTPKHLITATGQRVTLRCSPRSGDLSVYWYQQSLDQGLQFLIQYYNGEERAKGNILERFSAQQFPDLHSELNLSSLELGDSALYFCASSQGWGSGNTIYFGEGSWLTVV.

The rearrangement links TRBV2 to TRBJ1-5, with D possibly TRBD1 on 6 matching bases. The CDR3 totals 15 residues. V was trimmed by 4 bases and J by 0 bases, leaving 10 bases between them. Germline V lookup: CDR1 SNHLY, CDR2 FYNNEI. The CDR3 DNA reads TGTGCCAGCAGTGTAGACAGGTCTAGCAATCAGCCCCAGCATTTT. This translates into CASSVDRSSNQPQHF.

The chain combines TRBV5-1 with TRBJ2-1; 11 nucleotides align to TRBD1. The CDR3 spans 16 residues. Germline CDR1 reads SGHRS; CDR2 reads YFSETQ. J gave up 7 bases and V 4 bases, and 10 bases lay outside the gene matches. CDR3 in amino acids: CASSTIPGQGENEQFF. The CDR3 nucleotides are TGCGCCAGCAGCACTATTCCGGGACAGGGGGAGAATGAGCAGTTCTTC.

This clone was seen more than once but under ten times. The chain recombines TRBV4-1 with TRBJ1-4; unclear D gene. This CDR3 spans 11 amino acids. The germline V and J ends were trimmed by 5 bases and 7 bases, with 5 bases remaining between them. Germline loops: CDR1 MGHRA, CDR2 YSYEKL. Written as DNA, the CDR3 is TGCGCCAGCAGCTTGGGTGAAAAACTGTTTTTT. Its translation: CASSLGEKLFF.

The chain is built from TRBV6-5 and TRBJ1-5, with D hard to call. Trimming cost V 8 bases and J 5 bases, with 13 bases left between them. Germline V lookup: CDR1 MNHEY, CDR2 SVGAGI. The CDR3 runs 13 residues. The CDR3 sequence is CASRPGIYQPQHF. As DNA, the CDR3 is TGTGCCAGCCGGCCGGGGATTTATCAGCCCCAGCATTTT.

This chain uses TRBV18 with TRBJ2-1; D may be TRBD1 or TRBD2 (6 bases each). From germline, CDR1 is KGHSH and CDR2 LQKENI. The CDR3 consists of 15 residues. Trimming removed 0 bases at V and 7 bases at J, with 13 bases between. The CDR3 coding sequence is TGTGCCAGCTCACCACCGGTGAAAGGGGGGAATGAGCAGTTCTTC. Protein sequence: CASSPPVKGGNEQFF.

The chain carries TRBV5-5 and TRBJ1-5; D remains ambiguous. Trimming stripped 4 bases from V and 0 bases from J, with 20 bases between. The CDR3 contains 18 residues. CDR1 and CDR2 from the germline V gene are SGHKS and YYEKEE (reference sequence). CDR3: CASSPSMMRIYSNQPQHF. The CDR3 DNA reads as TGTGCCAGCAGCCCATCGATGATGAGGATATATAGCAATCAGCCCCAGCATTTT.

The chain combines TRBV2 with TRBJ1-2, with D perhaps TRBD1 (6 bases). Deletions cut 6 bases from V and 3 bases from J, with 14 bases between. In germline, CDR1 is SNHLY, CDR2 FYNNEI. The CDR3 has 14 residues. CDR3 protein: CASRPPRGDYGYTF. In nucleotides, the CDR3 is TGTGCCAGCAGGCCCCCCAGGGGCGACTATGGCTACACCTTC.

The chain has TRBV5-5 and TRBJ1-3, with TRBD1 matching over 7 bases. The V gene's germline CDR1 is SGHKS and CDR2 YYEKEE (reference sequence). The J segment lost 0 bases and the V segment lost 10 bases, leaving 10 bases of the junction unmatched. The CDR3 totals 15 residues. CDR3 coding DNA: TGTGCCTCGACGGGACAGTTAGCCTCTGGAAACACCATATATTTT. This encodes CASTGQLASGNTIYF.